This TCR beta chain was identified during a study of early T cells in non-severe SARS-CoV-2 infection. Study as a whole: Bulk RNA from unsorted whole blood was sequenced; chains were unpaired.

Individual cDNA molecules received unique molecular identifiers during library preparation. MiXCR, run by TCRdb on the 5' RACE reads, gives a single entry per CDR3 protein. The sample shows around 57,000 distinct CDR3 sequences, 5% to 6.5% of them seen only once. This clonotype was observed many times. Its specificity is unknown. Regarding the study as a whole: Sequences matched to VDJdb favored anti-spike CD8 responses, while private and CD4 specificities were missed.

In germline, CDR1 is KGHSH, CDR2 LQKENI. The CDR3 consists of 16 residues. Trimming cost V 3 bases and J 5 bases; bases outside gene matches: 11. This chain uses TRBV18 with TRBJ1-1; TRBD1 matches 8 bases. The receptor comes from an adult who was a healthcare worker with PCR-confirmed SARS-CoV-2 infection or an uninfected control (not recorded which). Sequencing was performed on whole blood, taken at baseline. Written as DNA, the CDR3 is TGTGCCAGCTCACCTCAACCGGGACAGGTGGCTACTGAAGCTTTCTTT. Translated, it gives CASSPQPGQVATEAFF.